The 5 T cell receptor beta chains below come from one sample, sequenced in a study of identifying expanded T cells in peripheral blood. Libraries were prepared by immunoSEQ multiplex PCR; TCRdb keeps only in-frame clonotypes and omits some of them. The data show 60,000 to 65,000 clones, with approximately 80% seen just once and about a fifth held by the top ten. The sample consisted of blood. The receptors shown here come from a person aged 18-70 years in good health.

The J gene is TRBJ1-2, the V gene TRBV2; maybe TRBD1 (6 bases). V shed 0 bases and J shed 6 bases, with 8 bases lying between them. In germline, CDR1 is SNHLY, CDR2 FYNNEI. This CDR3 contains 13 residues. CDR3 region: CASSEADRDGYTF. The CDR3 DNA reads TGTGCCAGCAGTGAAGCGGACAGAGATGGCTACACCTTC.

This clone was counted only a few times. The rearrangement joins TRBV19 to TRBJ1-5, with D perhaps matching TRBD1 (5 bases). Trimming cost V 2 bases and J 7 bases, with 15 bases left between them. Germline V gives CDR1 LNHDA, CDR2 SQIVND (reference sequence). The CDR3 consists of 15 residues. The CDR3, as DNA: TGTGCCAGTAGTATAACGCCGGGGGTTCGACAGCCCCAGCATTTT. Translating gives CASSITPGVRQPQHF. Based on the CDR3 plus reference TRBV19 and TRBJ1-5, the full variable domain is DGGITQSPKYLFRKEGQNVTLSCEQNLNHDAMYWYRQDPGQGLRLIYYSQIVNDFQKGDIAEGYSVSREKKESFPLTVTSAQKNPTAFYLCASSITPGVRQPQHFGDGTRLSIL.

The table lists this clone with a count of one. CDR3 protein: CASSSSQETQYF. The CDR3 region has the DNA TGTGCCAGCAGCTCCTCGCAAGAGACCCAGTACTTC. J is TRBJ2-5 and V is TRBV11-1; D is unresolved. V was cut by 4 bases and J by 2 bases, with 5 bases left in between. Germline CDR1 reads SGHAT; CDR2 reads FQDESV (reference sequence). The CDR3 has 12 amino acids.

The rearrangement links TRBV5-8 to TRBJ1-5, with D perhaps TRBD1 (6 bases). This CDR3 has 15 residues. Per germline, CDR1 SGHTS and CDR2 YDEGEE. V was clipped by 4 bases and J by 3 bases, with 14 bases between them. For the CDR3, the DNA is TGTGCCAGCAGCGTCGGACAGAAAGTCAATCAGCCCCAGCATTTT. Its protein is CASSVGQKVNQPQHF. Full variable domain (outside the CDR3, taken from reference TRBV5-8 and TRBJ1-5): EAGVTQSPTHLIKTRGQQATLRCSPISGHTSVYWYQQALGLGLQFLLWYDEGEERNRGNFPPRFSGRQFPNYSSELNVNALELEDSALYLCASSVGQKVNQPQHFGDGTRLSIL.

The chain is built from TRBV6-1 and TRBJ2-1, with a weak D call TRBD1 (5 bases). Germline V lookup: CDR1 MNHNS, CDR2 SASEGT. V lost 3 bases, J lost 10 bases, and 13 bases lay in between. This CDR3 is built from 13 residues. In nucleotides, the CDR3 is TGTGCCAGCAGTGACCCAGGGCGAGCCGAGCAGTTCTTC. As protein: CASSDPGRAEQFF.